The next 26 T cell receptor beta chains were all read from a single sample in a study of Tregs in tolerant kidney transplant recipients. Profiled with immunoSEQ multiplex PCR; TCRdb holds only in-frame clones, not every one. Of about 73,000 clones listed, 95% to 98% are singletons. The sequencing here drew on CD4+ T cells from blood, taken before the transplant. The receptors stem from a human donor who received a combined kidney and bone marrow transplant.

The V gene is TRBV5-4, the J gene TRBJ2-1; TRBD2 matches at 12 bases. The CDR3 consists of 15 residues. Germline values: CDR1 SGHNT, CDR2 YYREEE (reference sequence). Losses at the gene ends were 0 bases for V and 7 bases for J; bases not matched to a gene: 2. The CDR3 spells CASSLELAGGNEQFF. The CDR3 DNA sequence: TGTGCCAGCAGCTTGGAACTAGCGGGAGGAAATGAGCAGTTCTTC.

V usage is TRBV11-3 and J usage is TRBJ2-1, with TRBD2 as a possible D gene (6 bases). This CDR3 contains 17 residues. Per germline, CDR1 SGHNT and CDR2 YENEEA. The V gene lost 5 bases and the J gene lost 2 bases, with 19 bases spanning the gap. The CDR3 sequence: CASSPLIRETAYNEQFF. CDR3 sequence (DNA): TGTGCCAGCAGCCCGCTCATACGGGAGACGGCCTACAATGAGCAGTTCTTC.

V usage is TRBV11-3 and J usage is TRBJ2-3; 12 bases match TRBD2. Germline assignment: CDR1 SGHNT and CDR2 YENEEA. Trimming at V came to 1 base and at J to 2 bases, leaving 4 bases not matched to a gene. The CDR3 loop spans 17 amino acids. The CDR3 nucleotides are TGTGCCAGCAGCTTAGCCCGGACTAGCGGGAACACAGATACGCAGTATTTT. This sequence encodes CASSLARTSGNTDTQYF.

Here the CDR3 DNA reads TGTGCCAGCAGCATGGGGACAGTAGTGAACACTGAAGCTTTCTTT. Its protein is CASSMGTVVNTEAFF. The chain joins TRBV7-2 to TRBJ1-1; TRBD1 matches at 7 bases. With 5 bases clipped from V and 0 bases from J, the junction kept 6 bases outside the gene matches. The germline V gene encodes CDR1 SGHTA and CDR2 FQGNSA. The CDR3 extends over 15 amino acids.

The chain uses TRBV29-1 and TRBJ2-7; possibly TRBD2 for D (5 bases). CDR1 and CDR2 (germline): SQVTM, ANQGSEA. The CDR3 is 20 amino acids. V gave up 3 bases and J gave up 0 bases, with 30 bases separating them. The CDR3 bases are TGCAGCGTTGATTTATGTTTCTCAAGAACCCGGGAAGGCGACTCCTACGAGCAGTACTTC. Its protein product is CSVDLCFSRTREGDSYEQYF.

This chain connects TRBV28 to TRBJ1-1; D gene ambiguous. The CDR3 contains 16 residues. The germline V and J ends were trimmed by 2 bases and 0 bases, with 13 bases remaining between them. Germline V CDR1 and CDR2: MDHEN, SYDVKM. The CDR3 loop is CASSLAPQIMNTEAFF. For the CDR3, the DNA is TGTGCCAGCAGTTTAGCACCTCAGATAATGAACACTGAAGCTTTCTTT.

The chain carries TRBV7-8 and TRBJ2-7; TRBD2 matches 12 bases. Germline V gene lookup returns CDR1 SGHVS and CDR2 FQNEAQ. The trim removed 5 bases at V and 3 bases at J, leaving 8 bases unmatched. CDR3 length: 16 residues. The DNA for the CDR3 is TGTGCCAGCAGCCGACTAGCGGGAGAGCCCAGCTACGAGCAGTACTTC. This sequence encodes CASSRLAGEPSYEQYF.

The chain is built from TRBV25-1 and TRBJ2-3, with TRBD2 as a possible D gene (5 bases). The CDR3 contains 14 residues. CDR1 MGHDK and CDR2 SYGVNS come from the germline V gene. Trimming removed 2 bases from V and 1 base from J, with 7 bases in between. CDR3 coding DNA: TGTGCCAGCAGTGAAGCCGGGGGCACAGATACGCAGTATTTT. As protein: CASSEAGGTDTQYF.

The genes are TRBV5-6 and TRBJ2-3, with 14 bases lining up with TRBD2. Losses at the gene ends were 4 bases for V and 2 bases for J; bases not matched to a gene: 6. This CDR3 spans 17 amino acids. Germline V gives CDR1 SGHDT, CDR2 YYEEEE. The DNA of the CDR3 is TGTGCCAGCAGCGACGGACTAGCGGGGGGTCTCACAGATACGCAGTATTTT. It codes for CASSDGLAGGLTDTQYF. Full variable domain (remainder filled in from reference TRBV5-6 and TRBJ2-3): DAGVTQSPTHLIKTRGQQVTLRCSPKSGHDTVSWYQQALGQGPQFIFQYYEEEERQRGNFPDRFSGHQFPNYSSELNVNALLLGDSALYLCASSDGLAGGLTDTQYFGPGTRLTVL.

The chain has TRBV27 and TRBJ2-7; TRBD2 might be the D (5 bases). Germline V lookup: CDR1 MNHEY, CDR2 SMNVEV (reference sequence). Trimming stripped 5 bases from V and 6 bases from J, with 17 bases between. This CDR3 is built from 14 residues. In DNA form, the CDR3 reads TGTGCCAGCAGTCTACAGAGTAATCGGGGCGAGCAGTACTTC. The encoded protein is CASSLQSNRGEQYF.

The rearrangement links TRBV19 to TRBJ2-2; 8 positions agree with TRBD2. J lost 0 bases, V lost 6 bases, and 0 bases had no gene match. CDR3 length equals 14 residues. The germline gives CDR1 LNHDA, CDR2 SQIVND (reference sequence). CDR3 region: CASRGLANTGELFF. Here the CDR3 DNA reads TGTGCCAGTAGGGGACTAGCGAACACCGGGGAGCTGTTTTTT.

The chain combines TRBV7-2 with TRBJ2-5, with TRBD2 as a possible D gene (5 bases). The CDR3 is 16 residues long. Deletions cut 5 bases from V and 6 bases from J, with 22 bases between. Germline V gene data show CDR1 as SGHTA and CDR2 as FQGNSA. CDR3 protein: CASSPTSTGSVKTQYF. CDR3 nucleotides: TGTGCCAGCAGCCCCACGAGCACGGGATCGGTAAAGACCCAGTACTTC.

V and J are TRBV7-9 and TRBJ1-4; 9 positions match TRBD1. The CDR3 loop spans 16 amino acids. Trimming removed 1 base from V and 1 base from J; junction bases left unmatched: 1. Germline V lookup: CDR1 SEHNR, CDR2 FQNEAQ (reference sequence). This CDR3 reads CASSLGGQGTNEKLFF. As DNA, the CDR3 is TGTGCCAGCAGCTTAGGGGGACAGGGAACTAATGAAAAACTGTTTTTT.

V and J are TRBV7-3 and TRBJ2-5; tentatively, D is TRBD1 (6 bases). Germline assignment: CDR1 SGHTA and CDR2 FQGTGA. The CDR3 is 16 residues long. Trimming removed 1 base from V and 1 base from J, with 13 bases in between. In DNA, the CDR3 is TGTGCCAGCAGCTTAAGGGGGCGCAGTGGCCAAGAGACCCAGTACTTC. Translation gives CASSLRGRSGQETQYF.

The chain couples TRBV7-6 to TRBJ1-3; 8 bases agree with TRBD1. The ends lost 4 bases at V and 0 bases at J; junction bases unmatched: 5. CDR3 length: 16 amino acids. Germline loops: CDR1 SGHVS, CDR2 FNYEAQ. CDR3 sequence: CASSSRTGSSGNTIYF. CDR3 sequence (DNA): TGTGCCAGCAGCTCTCGGACAGGGAGCTCTGGAAACACCATATATTTT.

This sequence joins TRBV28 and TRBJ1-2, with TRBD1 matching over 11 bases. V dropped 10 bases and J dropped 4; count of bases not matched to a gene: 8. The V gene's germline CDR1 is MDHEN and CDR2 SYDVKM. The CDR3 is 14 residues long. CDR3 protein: CATPGTGGAYGYTF. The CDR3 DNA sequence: TGTGCCACCCCGGGGACAGGGGGAGCCTATGGCTACACCTTC.

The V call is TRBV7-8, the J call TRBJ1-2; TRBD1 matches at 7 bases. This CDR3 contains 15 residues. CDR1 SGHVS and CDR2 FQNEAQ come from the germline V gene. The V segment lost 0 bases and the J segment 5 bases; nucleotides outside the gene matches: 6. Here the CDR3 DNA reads TGTGCCAGCAGCTTAGCCTGGACAGGCGAATATGGCTACACCTTC. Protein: CASSLAWTGEYGYTF.

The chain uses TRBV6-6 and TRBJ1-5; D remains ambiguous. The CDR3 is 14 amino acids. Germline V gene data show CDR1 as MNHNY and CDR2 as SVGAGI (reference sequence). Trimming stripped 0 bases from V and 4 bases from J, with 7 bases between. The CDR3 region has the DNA TGTGCCAGCAGTTACTCATCCAGAAATCAGCCCCAGCATTTT. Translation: CASSYSSRNQPQHF.

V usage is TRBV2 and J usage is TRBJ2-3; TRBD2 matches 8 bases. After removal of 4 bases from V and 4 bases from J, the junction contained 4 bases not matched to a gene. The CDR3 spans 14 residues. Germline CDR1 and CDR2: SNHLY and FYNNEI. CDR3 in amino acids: CASSVERGPDTQYF. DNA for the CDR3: TGTGCCAGCAGTGTCGAGCGGGGGCCAGATACGCAGTATTTT.

The CDR3 nucleotides read TGTGCCAGCTCGGGGTCCGGGGAGCTGTTTTTT. Its protein is CASSGSGELFF. This chain joins TRBV11-3 and TRBJ2-2; a weak D match, TRBD2 (5 bases). The CDR3 totals 11 residues. Trimming shortened V by 8 bases and J by 6 bases, and 7 bases separated the two germline ends. Germline-derived CDR1 and CDR2 are SGHNT and YENEEA.

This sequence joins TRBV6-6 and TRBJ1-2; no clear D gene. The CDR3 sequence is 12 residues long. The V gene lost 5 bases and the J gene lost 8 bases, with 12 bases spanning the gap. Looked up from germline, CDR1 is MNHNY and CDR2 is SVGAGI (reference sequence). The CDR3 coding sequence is TGTGCCAGCAGTCCCCAAATGCGCGGCTACACCTTC. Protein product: CASSPQMRGYTF.

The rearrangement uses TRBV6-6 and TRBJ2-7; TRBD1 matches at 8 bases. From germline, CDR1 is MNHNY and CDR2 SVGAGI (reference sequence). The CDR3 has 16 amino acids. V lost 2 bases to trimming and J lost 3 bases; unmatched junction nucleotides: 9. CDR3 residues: CASSYSRGLNSYEQYF. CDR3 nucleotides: TGTGCCAGCAGTTACAGCAGGGGGCTAAATAGCTACGAGCAGTACTTC.

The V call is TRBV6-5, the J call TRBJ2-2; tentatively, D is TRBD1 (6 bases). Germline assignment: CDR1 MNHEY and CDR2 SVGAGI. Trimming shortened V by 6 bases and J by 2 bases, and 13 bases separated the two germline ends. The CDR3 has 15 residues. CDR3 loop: CASSILQGNTGELFF. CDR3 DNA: TGTGCCAGCAGCATACTACAGGGCAACACCGGGGAGCTGTTTTTT.

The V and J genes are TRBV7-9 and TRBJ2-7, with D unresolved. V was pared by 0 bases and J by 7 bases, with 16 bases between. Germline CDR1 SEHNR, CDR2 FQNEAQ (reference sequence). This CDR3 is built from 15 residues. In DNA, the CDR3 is TGTGCCAGCAGCTTAGCGGGCAGGATAGATGGGGAGCAGTACTTC. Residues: CASSLAGRIDGEQYF.

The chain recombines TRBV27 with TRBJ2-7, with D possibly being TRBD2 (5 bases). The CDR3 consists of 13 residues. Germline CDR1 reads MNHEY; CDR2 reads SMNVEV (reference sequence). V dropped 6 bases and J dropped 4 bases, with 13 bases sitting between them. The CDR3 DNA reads TGTGCCAGCAGGTACACACTAGGGTACGAGCAGTACTTC. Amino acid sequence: CASRYTLGYEQYF.

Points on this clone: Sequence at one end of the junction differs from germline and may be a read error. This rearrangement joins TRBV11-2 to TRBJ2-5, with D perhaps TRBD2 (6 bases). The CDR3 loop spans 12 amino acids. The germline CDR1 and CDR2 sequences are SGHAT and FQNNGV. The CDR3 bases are TGTGCCAGCAGCTTAGTCGCGGGATCAATCCACTTC. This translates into CASSLVAGSIHF.